Listed below are T cell receptor beta chains from one sample, sequenced in a study of vaccination effects on CD4 cells after COVID-19. Generated by immunoSEQ multiplex PCR, the TCRdb table keeps only in-frame clones and is missing some. The profile covers roughly 56,000 clones, with about 74% appearing a single time and approximately 2.8% taken by the ten largest. For these receptors, no antigen is known. The specimen was CD4+ T cells from PBMCs cultured without peptide, collected before COVID-19 vaccination. These receptors were collected from a human donor who received a COVID-19 vaccine. The CDR3 runs from the conserved cysteine through the conserved F or W. The D gene is left open where the match is weak. Clone sizes are given selectively: once, few, many, or a class where the clone is expanded.

CDR3 protein,CDR3 DNA,V gene,J gene,D gene,clone size
CASNGQGFAGELFF,TGTGCCAGCAACGGACAGGGCTTTGCCGGGGAGCTGTTTTTT,TRBV6-5,TRBJ2-2,TRBD1,NA
CASSYLTRQRGHNEQFF,TGTGCCAGCAGTTACCTCACCAGGCAGCGGGGCCACAATGAGCAGTTCTTC,TRBV19,TRBJ2-1,TRBD2,NA
CSVKTSGRETQYF,TGCAGCGTTAAGACTAGCGGGCGAGAGACCCAGTACTTC,TRBV29-1,TRBJ2-5,TRBD2,NA
CASSQTGGGQPQHF,TGTGCCAGCAGCCAAACAGGGGGCGGTCAGCCCCAGCATTTT,TRBV3-1/TRBV3-2,TRBJ1-5,TRBD1,NA
CATASAGGNTQYF,TGTGCCACCGCTTCAGCGGGGGGTAATACGCAGTATTTT,TRBV15,TRBJ2-3,TRBD2,NA
CSAISSGYTF,TGCAGCGCTATATCCAGCGGCTACACCTTC,TRBV29-1,TRBJ1-2,NA,NA
CASSPRDRGSDGYTF,TGTGCCAGCAGCCCCCGGGACAGGGGGTCTGATGGCTACACCTTC,TRBV3-1/TRBV3-2,TRBJ1-2,TRBD1,NA
CASSSGVLTYNEQFF,TGCGCCAGCAGCTCAGGGGTTCTGACCTACAATGAGCAGTTCTTC,TRBV5-1,TRBJ2-1,NA,NA
CASSFGGAAGNTIYF,TGTGCCAGCAGCTTCGGGGGGGCTGCTGGAAACACCATATATTTT,TRBV5-4,TRBJ1-3,NA,NA
CASSVKQGTSPLHF,TGTGCCAGCAGCGTAAAGCAGGGTACTTCACCCCTCCACTTT,TRBV9,TRBJ1-6,NA,NA
CAITSRGSSPLHF,TGTGCCATCACATCCAGGGGGAGTTCACCCCTCCACTTT,TRBV10-3,TRBJ1-6,TRBD1,NA
CASSPSGETQYF,TGTGCCAGCAGCCCTAGCGGAGAGACCCAGTACTTC,TRBV3-1/TRBV3-2,TRBJ2-5,TRBD2,NA
CASSLAPGAGGLNTGELFF,TGTGCCAGCAGCTTAGCCCCTGGGGCGGGGGGGCTAAACACCGGGGAGCTGTTTTTT,TRBV7-3,TRBJ2-2,TRBD2,few
CASSLMAETDTQYF,TGTGCCAGCAGCTTAATGGCAGAGACAGATACGCAGTATTTT,TRBV7-3,TRBJ2-3,NA,NA
CASSPQGLASPNEQFF,TGTGCCAGCTCACCCCAAGGACTAGCATCACCCAATGAGCAGTTCTTC,TRBV18,TRBJ2-1,TRBD2,few
CASSGGTDDFTPCVQNTEAFF,TGTGCCAGCAGCGGGGGGACAGACGACTTCACCCCGTGCGTCCAGAACACTGAAGCTTTCTTT,TRBV21-1,TRBJ1-1,NA,NA
CASRVQGSPFTEAFF,TGTGCCAGCAGGGTCCAGGGGAGTCCGTTCACTGAAGCTTTCTTT,TRBV2,TRBJ1-1,NA,NA
CASSLSGHQETQYF,TGCGCCAGCAGCTTGTCGGGACATCAAGAGACCCAGTACTTC,TRBV5-1,TRBJ2-5,NA,NA
CASSQVTGTDTQYF,TGTGCCAGTAGTCAGGTGACAGGCACAGATACGCAGTATTTT,TRBV19,TRBJ2-3,NA,once
CASSPSGQGFSPLHF,TGTGCCAGCAGCCCATCGGGACAGGGCTTTTCACCCCTCCACTTT,TRBV25-1,TRBJ1-6,TRBD1,NA
CASSQWRDRGGTGELFF,TGTGCCAGCAGCCAATGGAGGGACAGGGGAGGTACCGGGGAGCTGTTTTTT,TRBV3-1/TRBV3-2,TRBJ2-2,TRBD1,few
CATSDLNGGGPQHF,TGTGCCACCAGTGATTTGAACGGCGGTGGACCCCAGCATTTT,TRBV24-1,TRBJ1-5,NA,NA
CASSYGGISDTQYF,TGTGCCAGCAGTTATGGCGGGATCTCAGATACGCAGTATTTT,TRBV6-6,TRBJ2-3,NA,NA
CATRDLAGGTTYNEQFF,TGTGCCACCAGAGATCTAGCGGGGGGGACGACCTACAATGAGCAGTTCTTC,TRBV15,TRBJ2-1,TRBD2,NA
CAISGSNQPQHF,TGTGCCATCAGTGGGTCCAATCAGCCCCAGCATTTT,TRBV10-3,TRBJ1-5,NA,NA
CASRAGTSSGGYNEQFF,TGTGCCAGCAGGGCCGGGACTAGCTCAGGGGGCTACAATGAGCAGTTCTTC,TRBV2,TRBJ2-1,TRBD2,once
CASTTRQGVIGYTF,TGTGCCAGCACCACCCGACAGGGGGTAATCGGCTACACCTTC,TRBV2,TRBJ1-2,TRBD1,few
CASSYRTFGTDTQYF,TGTGCCAGCAGCTACAGGACCTTCGGCACAGATACGCAGTATTTT,TRBV28,TRBJ2-3,NA,NA
CASSNRDFDTGELFF,TGTGCCAGCAGCAACAGGGATTTCGACACCGGGGAGCTGTTTTTT,TRBV6-6,TRBJ2-2,NA,NA
CASSPSAQGASDEQFF,TGTGCCAGCAGCCCGAGCGCCCAGGGGGCAAGTGATGAGCAGTTCTTC,TRBV3-1/TRBV3-2,TRBJ2-1,TRBD1,once
CASSSLSGGASGELFF,TGTGCCAGCAGCTCTCTCAGCGGGGGGGCCAGTGGGGAGCTGTTTTTT,TRBV5-5,TRBJ2-2,TRBD2,NA
CASSLTPGTGSTGELFF,TGTGCCAGCAGCCTAACTCCGGGGACAGGGAGCACCGGGGAGCTGTTTTTT,TRBV7-9,TRBJ2-2,TRBD1,NA
CASTFVNTQYF,TGTGCCAGCACATTTGTAAATACGCAGTATTTT,TRBV25-1,TRBJ2-3,NA,NA
CASSASTDTQYF,TGTGCCAGCTCAGCCAGCACAGATACGCAGTATTTT,TRBV18,TRBJ2-3,NA,NA
CASSQRLAGGQETQYF,TGCGCCAGCAGCCAGAGACTAGCGGGGGGCCAAGAGACCCAGTACTTC,TRBV4-1,TRBJ2-5,TRBD2,once
CASSDRGGAGDTQYF,TGTGCCAGCAGTGATCGCGGGGGGGCGGGAGATACGCAGTATTTT,TRBV2,TRBJ2-3,TRBD2,NA
CASRRTSGADTQYF,TGTGCCAGCAGGCGGACTAGCGGGGCAGATACGCAGTATTTT,TRBV6-5,TRBJ2-3,TRBD2,NA
CASSSGYANTQYF,TGTGCCAGCAGCTCAGGGTATGCGAATACGCAGTATTTT,TRBV7-3,TRBJ2-3,NA,NA
CASSYKAGVTTDTQYF,TGTGCCAGCAGTTACAAGGCGGGGGTTACCACAGATACGCAGTATTTT,TRBV6-5,TRBJ2-3,TRBD2,NA
CASSPQGANSPLHF,TGTGCCAGCTCACCACAGGGGGCGAACTCACCCCTCCACTTT,TRBV18,TRBJ1-6,TRBD1,NA
CASSLLEHSTSAREKLFF,TGTGCCAGCAGCTTATTAGAGCACTCGACTTCCGCGCGGGAAAAACTGTTTTTT,TRBV5-6,TRBJ1-4,NA,NA
CASSPDRGNSPLHF,TGTGCCAGCTCACCCGACAGGGGGAATTCACCCCTCCACTTT,TRBV18,TRBJ1-6,TRBD1,NA
CASSIPGHFSAKNIQYF,TGTGCCAGTAGTATACCGGGACACTTTTCTGCCAAAAACATTCAGTACTTC,TRBV19,TRBJ2-4,NA,NA
CASSIAPPETQYF,TGTGCCAGTAGTATCGCCCCCCCCGAGACCCAGTACTTC,TRBV19,TRBJ2-5,NA,NA
CASSFARKGPYGYTF,TGTGCCAGCAGTTTTGCCAGAAAAGGTCCCTATGGCTACACCTTC,TRBV28,TRBJ1-2,NA,once
CASSWGLAGGDNEQFF,TGTGCCAGCAGCTGGGGACTAGCGGGGGGGGACAATGAGCAGTTCTTC,TRBV7-8,TRBJ2-1,TRBD2,NA
CSVERANTENYGYTF,TGCAGCGTTGAAAGGGCCAACACTGAAAACTATGGCTACACCTTC,TRBV29-1,TRBJ1-2,NA,NA
CASSQGGTGDEKLFF,TGCGCCAGCAGCCAAGGGGGGACAGGGGATGAAAAACTGTTTTTT,TRBV4-3,TRBJ1-4,TRBD1,NA
CASSAGRPVYNSPLHF,TGTGCCAGCAGTGCGGGAAGGCCTGTCTATAATTCACCCCTCCACTTT,TRBV2,TRBJ1-6,NA,few
CASSLSLGRKTQYF,TGTGCCAGCAGTTTATCGTTAGGGAGGAAGACCCAGTACTTC,TRBV27,TRBJ2-5,NA,NA
CATSDSQGRGTGELFF,TGTGCCACCAGTGACTCTCAGGGGAGAGGCACCGGGGAGCTGTTTTTT,TRBV24-1,TRBJ2-2,NA,NA
CASTLPQNYGYTF,TGTGCCAGCACCCTCCCCCAGAACTATGGCTACACCTTC,TRBV28,TRBJ1-2,NA,NA
CASSQRPGRGGPNEQFF,TGCGCCAGCAGCCAACGCCCGGGGCGGGGGGGCCCAAATGAGCAGTTCTTC,TRBV4-1,TRBJ2-1,TRBD2,NA
CASSPTAGHKNIQYF,TGTGCCAGCAGCCCAACTGCGGGACACAAAAACATTCAGTACTTC,TRBV3-1/TRBV3-2,TRBJ2-4,NA,NA
CASSQAYYGYTF,TGTGCCAGCAGTCAGGCCTACTATGGCTACACCTTC,TRBV12-3/TRBV12-4,TRBJ1-2,NA,NA
CASSQVHVQGNEKLFF,TGCGCCAGCAGCCAAGTACATGTGCAAGGTAATGAAAAACTGTTTTTT,TRBV4-1,TRBJ1-4,NA,NA
CASSDRTGSEAFF,TGTGCCAGCAGTGATCGGACAGGTTCCGAAGCTTTCTTT,TRBV2,TRBJ1-1,TRBD1,NA
CASSFDRGTVEAFF,TGTGCCAGCAGTTTCGACAGGGGAACGGTTGAAGCTTTCTTT,TRBV6-5,TRBJ1-1,TRBD1,NA
CASSQHRGGINYGYTF,TGCGCCAGCAGCCAACACCGCGGGGGTATAAACTATGGCTACACCTTC,TRBV4-3,TRBJ1-2,NA,NA